This T cell receptor (beta chain) was sequenced during a study of T cell responses to AZD1222 COVID-19 vaccine. Study-level information: The analysis combined second doses at about 4 or about 12 weeks.

The study's findings and limits: There were mostly white British donors and more females than males, and clonal diversity was possibly underestimated.

Produced via immunoSEQ multiplex PCR; TCRdb's table is partial and in-frame only. The sample yields 90,000 to 150,000 clones, around 85% seen once. As for this clone: As yet, its antigen is unknown.

J gave up 6 bases and V 1 base, and 9 bases lay outside the gene matches. Germline CDR1 reads SGHRS; CDR2 reads YFSETQ. This CDR3 comprises 15 residues. The chain is built from TRBV5-1 and TRBJ1-1; 7 nucleotides line up with TRBD1. This sequence was found in an adult in good health. Sequenced material: peripheral blood, taken on day 0 of AZD1222 vaccination. CDR3 sequence (DNA): TGCGCCAGCAGCTTGTCAATAGGGGGCGTCTCTGAAGCTTTCTTT. Translation gives CASSLSIGGVSEAFF.